This T cell receptor beta chain was found in a study of Ad26.COV2.S vaccination and SARS-CoV-2 variants. About the study: Intramuscular Ad26.COV2.S at 5x10^10 or 1x10^11 viral particles. Study outcomes and limitations: Considerable breadth of spike-specific CD8+ and CD4+ T cell responses has reportedly been documented following vaccination.

The table came from immunoSEQ multiplex PCR; TCRdb's copy has only in-frame clones and leaves some out. The sample comprises over 400,000 clones, about 90% of which are singletons, and around 4.5% rests with the top ten. With respect to this clone: Its antigen is still unknown.

Treatment described: 15 to 20 received Ad26.COV2.S at low or high dose, single or two shots; 5 received placebo; per-sample allocation not given. It was on day 63 after the first vaccine or placebo injection that samples were taken. V trimming: 6 bases; J trimming: 3 bases; junction bases outside the gene matches: 8. CDR1 is SGHAT and CDR2 is FQNNGV in the germline V gene. The length of the CDR3 is 15 residues. This sequence originates from a person aged 18 to 59 who received the Ad26.COV2.S COVID-19 vaccine or a placebo. The chain employs TRBV11-2 and TRBJ2-7, with 10 positions matching TRBD2. The input for sequencing was peripheral blood, taken in a trial of Ad26.COV2.S vaccine versus placebo. The CDR3, as DNA: TGTGCCAGCAGTTCTAGCGGGAGCAGGTTCTACGAGCAGTACTTC. It codes for CASSSSGSRFYEQYF.